The rows below give T cell receptor beta chains drawn from one sample of a study of T cell clonotyping in hematopoietic cell transplantation. Produced via immunoSEQ multiplex PCR; TCRdb's table is partial and in-frame only. This sample has roughly 9,000 clones, with about 90% found just once. The input for sequencing was peripheral blood mononuclear cells, taken before stem cell transplant. These receptors all come from a woman aged 55-70 years with acute myeloid leukemia. Some clones in this sample may be carry-over from other donors' samples. The CDR3 runs from the conserved cysteine through the conserved F or W. The D gene is left open where the match is weak.

D,V,CDR3
TRBD1,TRBV28,CASSPGQFSNQPQHF
TRBD1,TRBV28,CASSPRQGWELFF
.,TRBV4-1,CASSQLGLINQPQHF
.,TRBV6-1,CASRDTGNYEQYF
.,TRBV19,CASSMGAWEKLFF
.,TRBV19,CASSAGYSNQPQHF
.,TRBV4-1,CASSQMPGDSSYEQYF
.,TRBV19,CASIGTEDNTEAFF
TRBD1,TRBV6-6,CASSYYGQGTYGYTF
.,TRBV5-1,CASSLEDGGNYGYTF
.,TRBV19,CASSNRDIQPQHF
.,TRBV25-1,CASSEYRGAKNIQYF
.,TRBV19,CASSTQAERYGYTF
.,TRBV21-1,CASRPSKDRGWTEAFF
TRBD1,TRBV5-1,CASSLSTGSNGAEAFF
.,TRBV19,CASSTPIHPYEQYF
TRBD1,TRBV7-9,CASSWTGDADTQYF
TRBD2,TRBV30,CAWSGDYSQETQYF
TRBD2,TRBV28,CASSSGTSGHLQETQYF
.,TRBV5-1,CASSFGIQETQYF
.,TRBV7-2,CASSQLTASPGYTF
.,TRBV5-1,CASSAVAGRDTQYF
.,TRBV7-9,CASSWGGIANYGYTF
.,TRBV11-3,CASSLTPSYEQYF
.,TRBV6-4,CASSDPSLTRQFF
TRBD2,TRBV7-2,CASSLVLAGGREQFF
.,TRBV7-2,CASSLYSYNEKLFF
.,TRBV15,CATSSSNSNQPQHF
TRBD1,TRBV9,CASRQGNTIYF
.,TRBV19,CASSMTRRDEQFF
.,TRBV7-8,CASSPDSNYGYTF
TRBD2,TRBV28,CASSLWGLAGGPGELFF
TRBD1,TRBV28,CASSFQGADYGYTF
TRBD2,TRBV4-2,CASSQVALAGGTDTQYF
.,TRBV5-1,CASSLSFRDRYGYTF
.,TRBV7-2,CASSRSSTEAFF
.,TRBV9,CASSASGANVLTF